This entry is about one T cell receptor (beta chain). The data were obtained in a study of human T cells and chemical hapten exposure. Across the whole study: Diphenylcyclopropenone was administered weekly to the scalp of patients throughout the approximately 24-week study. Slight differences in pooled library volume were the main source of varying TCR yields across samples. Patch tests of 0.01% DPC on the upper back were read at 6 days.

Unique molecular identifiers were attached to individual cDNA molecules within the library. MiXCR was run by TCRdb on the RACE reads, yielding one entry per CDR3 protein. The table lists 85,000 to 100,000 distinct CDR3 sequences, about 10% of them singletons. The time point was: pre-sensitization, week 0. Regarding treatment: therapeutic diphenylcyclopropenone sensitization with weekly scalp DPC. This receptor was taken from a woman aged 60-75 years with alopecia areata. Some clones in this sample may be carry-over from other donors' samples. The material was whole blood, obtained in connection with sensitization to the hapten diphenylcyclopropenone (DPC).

For the CDR3, the DNA is TGTGCCAGCAGTTTAGGTGAAGCTTTCTTT. Translation gives CASSLGEAFF. V is TRBV2 and J is TRBJ1-1; D is uncertain. The V and J ends lost 5 bases and 7 bases respectively, with 5 bases between them. The CDR3 has 10 amino acids. Looked up from germline, CDR1 is SNHLY and CDR2 is FYNNEI.